This T cell receptor (beta chain) was sequenced during a study of cytomegalovirus exposure and HLA in healthy donors. Trimming removed 4 bases from V and 4 bases from J, with 17 bases in between. The V gene's germline CDR1 is SGDLS and CDR2 YYNGEE. This CDR3 contains 15 residues. Regarding the study as a whole: Upon later analysis, HLA-associated TCR beta chains proved more clonally expanded than other, equally common chains. Rare TCR sequences dominated, though some public TCRs recurred in many donors. An analysis done earlier found most TCR beta V segments productive about 87% or about 30% of the time.

This clone was observed a single time. Its antigen is still unknown. PCR used 60 Vbeta primers and 13 Jbeta primers. Data came from immunoSEQ multiplex PCR; TCRdb stores just in-frame clones and leaves some out. The table shows over 150,000 clones, with approximately 71% occurring only once. Unrecorded immune exposures were likely, despite nominal health at sampling. Sequencing was carried out using PBMCs. The clonotype originates from a man between 45 and 60 years old in good health and CMV-seronegative. V gene TRBV9 combines with J gene TRBJ1-2; TRBD1 might be the D (5 bases). This CDR3 is CASSPDRQPTYGYTF. Here the CDR3 DNA reads TGTGCCAGCAGCCCTGACCGACAGCCCACCTATGGCTACACCTTC. The variable domain in full, completed from reference TRBV9 and TRBJ1-2, reads DSGVTQTPKHLITATGQRVTLRCSPRSGDLSVYWYQQSLDQGLQFLIQYYNGEERAKGNILERFSAQQFPDLHSELNLSSLELGDSALYFCASSPDRQPTYGYTFGSGTRLTVV.